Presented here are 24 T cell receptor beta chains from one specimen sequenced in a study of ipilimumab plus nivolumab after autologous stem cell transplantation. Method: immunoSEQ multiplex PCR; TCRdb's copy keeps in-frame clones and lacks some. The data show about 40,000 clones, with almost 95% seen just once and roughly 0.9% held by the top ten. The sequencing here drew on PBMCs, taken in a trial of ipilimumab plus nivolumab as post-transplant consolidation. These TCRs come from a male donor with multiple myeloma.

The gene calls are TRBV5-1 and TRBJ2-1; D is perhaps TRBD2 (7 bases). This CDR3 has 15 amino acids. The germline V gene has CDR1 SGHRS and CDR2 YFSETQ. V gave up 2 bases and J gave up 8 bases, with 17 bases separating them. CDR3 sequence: CASSLGGGPWDEQFF. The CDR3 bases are TGCGCCAGCAGCTTAGGGGGGGGCCCGTGGGATGAGCAGTTCTTC.

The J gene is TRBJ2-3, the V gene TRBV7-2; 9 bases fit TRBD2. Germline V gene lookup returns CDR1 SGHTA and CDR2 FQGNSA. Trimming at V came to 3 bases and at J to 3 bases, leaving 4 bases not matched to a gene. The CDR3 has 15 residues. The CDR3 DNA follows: TGTGCCAGCAGCTTTCCGACTAGCGGAACAGATACGCAGTATTTT. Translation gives CASSFPTSGTDTQYF.

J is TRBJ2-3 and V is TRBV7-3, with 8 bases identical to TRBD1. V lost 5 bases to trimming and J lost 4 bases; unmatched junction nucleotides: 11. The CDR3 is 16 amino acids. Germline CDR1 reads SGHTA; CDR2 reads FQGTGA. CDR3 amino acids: CASSPTGTGRPDTQYF. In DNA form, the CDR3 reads TGTGCCAGCAGCCCGACCGGGACAGGAAGACCAGATACGCAGTATTTT.

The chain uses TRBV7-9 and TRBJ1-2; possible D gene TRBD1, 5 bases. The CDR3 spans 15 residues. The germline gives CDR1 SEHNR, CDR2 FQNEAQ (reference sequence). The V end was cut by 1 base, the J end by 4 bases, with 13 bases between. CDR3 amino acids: CASSLDTTAPYGYTF. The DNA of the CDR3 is TGTGCCAGCAGCTTAGATACGACAGCTCCCTATGGCTACACCTTC.

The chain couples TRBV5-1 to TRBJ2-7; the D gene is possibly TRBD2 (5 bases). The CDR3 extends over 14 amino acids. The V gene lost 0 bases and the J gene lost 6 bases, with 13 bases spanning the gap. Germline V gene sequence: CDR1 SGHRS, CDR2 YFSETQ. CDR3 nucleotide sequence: TGCGCCAGCAGCTTGGCCGTAGCAGGAGGCGAGCAGTACTTC. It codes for CASSLAVAGGEQYF.

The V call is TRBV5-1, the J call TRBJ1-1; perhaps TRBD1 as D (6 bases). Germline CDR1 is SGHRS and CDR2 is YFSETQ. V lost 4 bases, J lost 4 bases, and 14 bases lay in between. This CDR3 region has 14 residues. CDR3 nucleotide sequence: TGCGCCAGCAGCGGGACACTCGGGTCCACTGAAGCTTTCTTT. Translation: CASSGTLGSTEAFF.

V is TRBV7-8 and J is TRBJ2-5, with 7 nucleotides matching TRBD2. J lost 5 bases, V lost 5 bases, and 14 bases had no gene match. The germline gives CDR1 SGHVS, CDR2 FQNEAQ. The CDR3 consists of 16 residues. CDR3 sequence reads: CASSPREGLLGETQYF. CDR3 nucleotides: TGTGCCAGCAGCCCTAGGGAGGGACTACTGGGGGAGACCCAGTACTTC.

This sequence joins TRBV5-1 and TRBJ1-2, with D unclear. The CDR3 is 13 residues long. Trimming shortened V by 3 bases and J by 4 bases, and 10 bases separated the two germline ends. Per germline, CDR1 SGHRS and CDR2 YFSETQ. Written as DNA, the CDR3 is TGCGCCAGCAGCTCTTCGACGGCCTATGGCTACACCTTC. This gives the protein CASSSSTAYGYTF.

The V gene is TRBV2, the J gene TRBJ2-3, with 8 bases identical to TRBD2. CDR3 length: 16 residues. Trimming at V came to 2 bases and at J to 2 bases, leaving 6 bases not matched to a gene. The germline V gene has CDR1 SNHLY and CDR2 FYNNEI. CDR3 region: CASSERAGAYTDTQYF. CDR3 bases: TGTGCCAGCAGTGAAAGAGCGGGGGCCTACACAGATACGCAGTATTTT.

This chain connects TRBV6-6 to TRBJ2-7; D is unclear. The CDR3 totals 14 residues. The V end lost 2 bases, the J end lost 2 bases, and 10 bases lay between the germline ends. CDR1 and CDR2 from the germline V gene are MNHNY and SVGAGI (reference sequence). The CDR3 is CASSYGWRTYEQYF. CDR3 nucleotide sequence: TGTGCCAGCAGTTACGGGTGGCGAACCTACGAGCAGTACTTC.

The CDR3 reads CASSLSQRRGHF. DNA for the CDR3: TGTGCCAGCAGTTTATCGCAACGGCGAGGGCATTTT. The rearrangement uses TRBV28 and TRBJ1-5; D gene uncertain. CDR1 MDHEN and CDR2 SYDVKM come from the germline V gene. With 1 base removed from V and 15 bases from J, the gap between germline ends came to 13 bases. This CDR3 contains 12 residues.

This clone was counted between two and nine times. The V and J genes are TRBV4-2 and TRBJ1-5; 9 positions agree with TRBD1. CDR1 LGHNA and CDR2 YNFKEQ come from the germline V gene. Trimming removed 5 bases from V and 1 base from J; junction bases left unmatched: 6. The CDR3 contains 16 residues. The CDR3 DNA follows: TGTGCCAGCAGCAGCACCGGGACAGGGAGCAATCAGCCCCAGCATTTT. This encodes CASSSTGTGSNQPQHF.

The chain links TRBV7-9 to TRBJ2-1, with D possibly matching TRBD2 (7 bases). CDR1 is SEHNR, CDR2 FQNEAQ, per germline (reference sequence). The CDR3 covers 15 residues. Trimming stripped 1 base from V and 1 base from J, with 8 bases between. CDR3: CASSLEGGSYNEQFF. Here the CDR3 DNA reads TGTGCCAGCAGCTTAGAGGGGGGGTCCTACAATGAGCAGTTCTTC.

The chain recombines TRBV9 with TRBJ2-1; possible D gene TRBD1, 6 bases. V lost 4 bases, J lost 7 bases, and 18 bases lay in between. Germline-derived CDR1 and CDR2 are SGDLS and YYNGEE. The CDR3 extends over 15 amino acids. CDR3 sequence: CASSPRGWGQNEQFF. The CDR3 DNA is TGTGCCAGCAGCCCCCGGGGTTGGGGGCAGAATGAGCAGTTCTTC.

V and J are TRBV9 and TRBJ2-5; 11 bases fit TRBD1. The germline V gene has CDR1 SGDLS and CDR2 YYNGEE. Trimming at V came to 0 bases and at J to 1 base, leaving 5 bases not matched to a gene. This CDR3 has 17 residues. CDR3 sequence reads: CASSVGGGQGGQETQYF. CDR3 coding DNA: TGTGCCAGCAGCGTAGGAGGGGGACAGGGGGGCCAAGAGACCCAGTACTTC.

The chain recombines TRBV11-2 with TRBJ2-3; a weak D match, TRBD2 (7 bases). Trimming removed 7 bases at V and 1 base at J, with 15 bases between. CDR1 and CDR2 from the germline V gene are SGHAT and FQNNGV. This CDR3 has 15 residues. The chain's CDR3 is CASNQGRGRTDTQYF. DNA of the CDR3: TGTGCCAGCAACCAAGGGCGGGGGCGCACAGATACGCAGTATTTT.

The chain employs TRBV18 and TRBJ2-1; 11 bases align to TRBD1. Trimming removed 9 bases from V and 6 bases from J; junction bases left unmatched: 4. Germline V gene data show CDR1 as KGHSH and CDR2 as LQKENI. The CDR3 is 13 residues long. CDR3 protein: CASGQGAVNEQFF. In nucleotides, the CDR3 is TGTGCCAGTGGACAGGGGGCGGTCAATGAGCAGTTCTTC.

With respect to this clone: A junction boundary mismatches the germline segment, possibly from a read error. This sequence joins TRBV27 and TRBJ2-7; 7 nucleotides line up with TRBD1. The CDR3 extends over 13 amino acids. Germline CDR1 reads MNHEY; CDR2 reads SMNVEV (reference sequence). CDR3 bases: TGTGCCAGCAGTTACAGGGGCGCCTACAAGCAGTACTTC. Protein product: CASSYRGAYKQYF.

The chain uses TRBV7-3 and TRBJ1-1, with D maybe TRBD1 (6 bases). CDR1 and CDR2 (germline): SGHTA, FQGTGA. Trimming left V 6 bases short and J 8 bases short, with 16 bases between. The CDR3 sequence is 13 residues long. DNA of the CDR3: TGTGCCAGCAGTCAAGGGCCAGGGGTGGAAGCTTTCTTT. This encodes CASSQGPGVEAFF. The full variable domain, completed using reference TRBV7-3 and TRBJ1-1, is GAGVSQTPSNKVTEKGKYVELRCDPISGHTALYWYRQSLGQGPEFLIYFQGTGAADDSGLPNDRFFAVRPEGSVSTLKIQRTERGDSAVYLCASSQGPGVEAFFGQGTRLTVV.

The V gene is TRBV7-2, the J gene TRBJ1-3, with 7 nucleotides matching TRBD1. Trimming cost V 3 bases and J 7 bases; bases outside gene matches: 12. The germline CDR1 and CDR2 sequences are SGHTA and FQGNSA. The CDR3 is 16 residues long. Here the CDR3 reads CASSLGPGQSLNTIYF. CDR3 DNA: TGTGCCAGCAGCTTGGGGCCGGGACAGTCTTTGAACACCATATATTTT.

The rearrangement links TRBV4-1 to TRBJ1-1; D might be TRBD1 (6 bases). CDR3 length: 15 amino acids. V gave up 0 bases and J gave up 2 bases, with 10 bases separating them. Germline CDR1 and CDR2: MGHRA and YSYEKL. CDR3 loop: CASSQDAGANTEAFF. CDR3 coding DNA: TGCGCCAGCAGCCAAGATGCAGGGGCAAACACTGAAGCTTTCTTT.

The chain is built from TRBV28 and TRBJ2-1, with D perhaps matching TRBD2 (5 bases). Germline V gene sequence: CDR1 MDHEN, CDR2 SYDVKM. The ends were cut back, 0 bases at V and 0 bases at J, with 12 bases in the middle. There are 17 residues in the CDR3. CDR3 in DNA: TGTGCCAGCAGTTTATGGGCGGGCACAAGCTCCTACAATGAGCAGTTCTTC. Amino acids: CASSLWAGTSSYNEQFF.

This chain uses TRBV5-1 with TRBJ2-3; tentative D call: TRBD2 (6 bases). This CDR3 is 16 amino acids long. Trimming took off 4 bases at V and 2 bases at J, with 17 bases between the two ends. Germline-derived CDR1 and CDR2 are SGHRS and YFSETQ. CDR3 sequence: CASSPGLAAYTDTQYF. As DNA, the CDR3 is TGCGCCAGCAGCCCGGGGTTAGCGGCTTACACAGATACGCAGTATTTT.

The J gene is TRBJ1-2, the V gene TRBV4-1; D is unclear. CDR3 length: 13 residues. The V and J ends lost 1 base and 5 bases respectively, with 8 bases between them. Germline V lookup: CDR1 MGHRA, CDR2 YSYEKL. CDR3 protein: CASSQVGGYGYTF. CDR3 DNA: TGCGCCAGCAGCCAAGTTGGCGGTTATGGCTACACCTTC.